This entry concerns a single TCR beta chain. The target antigen is unknown. The data belong to a study of OX40 agonist ivuxolimab in advanced cancers. The assay was immunoSEQ multiplex PCR, and TCRdb's table has in-frame clones only and misses some. Among around 54,000 clones, approximately 90% were seen once, and the ten largest hold approximately 7.9%. Study-wide results and caveats: At 0.1 to 3.0 mg/kg and by week 6, clonal expansion occurred in CD4+ and CD8+ blood T cells.

V shed 4 bases and J shed 4 bases, with 10 bases lying between them. CDR3 size: 13 residues. Germline values: CDR1 MNHEY, CDR2 SVGAGI. Source: CD4+ or CD8+ T cells sorted from blood, taken in a trial of the OX40 agonist ivuxolimab. The TCR comes from an adult with an advanced solid tumor such as melanoma, head and neck, liver or kidney cancer. The J gene is TRBJ1-1, the V gene TRBV6-5; possibly TRBD1 for D (6 bases). The CDR3 is CASSFSQGTEAFF. CDR3 in DNA: TGTGCCAGCAGTTTCTCACAGGGCACTGAAGCTTTCTTT.